The 9 T cell receptor beta chains in this list originate from one sample, sequenced in a study of blood T cells in healthy people across ages. The second PCR ran about 6 to 12 cycles with a sample-barcoded 5' primer and J-beta primers. MiXCR, run by TCRdb on the 5' RACE reads, gives a single entry per CDR3 protein. The sample lists 750,000 to 950,000 distinct CDR3 sequences, under 30% seen once, with about 3% in the top ten. The sample was also linked to a second study, of T cells of mothers and their children.

Input material: blood. The receptors here all came from a boy aged 10-17 years in good health.

The V gene is TRBV5-1, the J gene TRBJ1-6; tentatively, D is TRBD1 (5 bases). This CDR3 is 14 amino acids long. The V gene lost 0 bases and the J gene lost 9 bases, with 10 bases spanning the gap. Germline V gene data show CDR1 as SGHRS and CDR2 as YFSETQ. The CDR3 coding sequence is TGCGCCAGCAGCTTGGGGGCAGGGACTTCACCCCTCCACTTT. It codes for CASSLGAGTSPLHF.

A few counts support this clonotype. This sequence joins TRBV4-1 and TRBJ2-1, with a possible D match to TRBD2 (6 bases). Trimming cost V 1 base and J 2 bases, with 12 bases left between them. The CDR3 is made up of 16 amino acids. From germline, CDR1 is MGHRA and CDR2 YSYEKL. The CDR3 reads CASSQGPGRTYNEQFF. The CDR3 DNA reads as TGCGCCAGCAGCCAAGGTCCGGGGAGGACCTACAATGAGCAGTTCTTC.

This clonotype was detected a few times. The rearrangement links TRBV12-3 or TRBV12-4 to TRBJ2-7, with 10 bases matching TRBD1. The J call may not be correct, given that the DNA end is closer to TRBJ2-5. The CDR3 is 15 amino acids. CDR3 sequence (DNA): TGTGCCAGCAGTTTAGCGGACAGGGGGAGAGAGACCCAGTACTTC. It yields the protein CASSLADRGRETQYF.

The rearrangement uses TRBV5-5 and TRBJ2-5, with 10 bases that match TRBD2. This CDR3 has 16 residues. Germline CDR1 SGHKS, CDR2 YYEKEE (reference sequence). V was pared by 6 bases and J by 4 bases, with 12 bases of the junction left unmatched. The CDR3, as DNA: TGTGCCAGCACGGTCTCTAGCGGGGGATGGGCAGAGACCCAGTACTTC. It is translated as CASTVSSGGWAETQYF.

The rearrangement joins TRBV20-1 to TRBJ2-1, with TRBD1 matching over 7 bases. The J segment lost 4 bases and the V segment lost 3 bases, leaving 6 bases of the junction unmatched. This CDR3 contains 14 residues. Germline V CDR1 and CDR2: DFQATT, SNEGSKA (reference sequence). CDR3 in amino acids: CSASEPGGYNEQFF. The CDR3 DNA sequence: TGCAGTGCTAGTGAGCCAGGGGGTTACAATGAGCAGTTCTTC.

This clonotype was found a few times. This chain connects TRBV7-2 to TRBJ1-5; the D gene is possibly TRBD1 (5 bases). V was pared by 5 bases and J by 4 bases, with 18 bases between. The CDR3 loop spans 16 amino acids. The germline V gene has CDR1 SGHTA and CDR2 FQGNSA. The CDR3 DNA reads as TGTGCCAGCAGCGTAATGGCATCAGGGACGAATCAGCCCCAGCATTTT. Amino acids: CASSVMASGTNQPQHF.

J is TRBJ2-3 and V is TRBV5-1, with a possible D match to TRBD2 (6 bases). V lost 4 bases to trimming and J lost 5 bases, with 29 bases between them. This CDR3 comprises 19 residues. CDR1 is SGHRS, CDR2 YFSETQ, per germline. The CDR3 region is CASSTLPLTSYSAGDTQYF. The CDR3 DNA follows: TGCGCCAGCAGCACGCTCCCGCTAACTAGCTACTCTGCAGGAGATACGCAGTATTTT. Complete variable domain (other parts from reference TRBV5-1 and TRBJ2-3): KAGVTQTPRYLIKTRGQQVTLSCSPISGHRSVSWYQQTPGQGLQFLFEYFSETQRNKGNFPGRFSGRQFSNSRSEMNVSTLELGDSALYLCASSTLPLTSYSAGDTQYFGPGTRLTVL.

This clonotype has a count of ten or more. The chain employs TRBV18 and TRBJ2-6, with no clear D. V was cut by 2 bases and J by 0 bases, with 5 bases left in between. Germline V gene lookup returns CDR1 KGHSH and CDR2 LQKENI. The CDR3 extends over 15 amino acids. For the CDR3, the DNA is TGTGCCAGCTCACCAGGGCTCTCTGGGGCCAACGTCCTGACTTTC. Translating it yields CASSPGLSGANVLTF.

This clonotype was seen only a few times. J is TRBJ2-5 and V is TRBV19; a possible D gene is TRBD1 (6 bases). The V end was cut by 5 bases, the J end by 4 bases, with 14 bases between. The CDR3 is made up of 14 amino acids. Germline values: CDR1 LNHDA, CDR2 SQIVND (reference sequence). CDR3 DNA: TGTGCCAGTAGTTCACAGGGTATCGGAGAGACCCAGTACTTC. Amino acids: CASSSQGIGETQYF.